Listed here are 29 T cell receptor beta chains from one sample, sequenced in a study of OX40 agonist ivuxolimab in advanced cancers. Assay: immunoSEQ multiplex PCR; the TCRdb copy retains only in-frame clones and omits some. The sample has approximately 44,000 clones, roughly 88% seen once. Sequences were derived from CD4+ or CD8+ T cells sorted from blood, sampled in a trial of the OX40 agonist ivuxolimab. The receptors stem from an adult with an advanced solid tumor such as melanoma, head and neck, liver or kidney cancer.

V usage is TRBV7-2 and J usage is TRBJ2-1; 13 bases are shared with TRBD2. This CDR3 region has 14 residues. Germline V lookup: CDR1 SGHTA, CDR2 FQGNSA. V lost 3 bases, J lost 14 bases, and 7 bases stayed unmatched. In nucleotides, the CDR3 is TGTGCCAGCAGCTTCGGACTAGCGGGGGCCCAGGAGTTCTTC. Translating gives CASSFGLAGAQEFF.

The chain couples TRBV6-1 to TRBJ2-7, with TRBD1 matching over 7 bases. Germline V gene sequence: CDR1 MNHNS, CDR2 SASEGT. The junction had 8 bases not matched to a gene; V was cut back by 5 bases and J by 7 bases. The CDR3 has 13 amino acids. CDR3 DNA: TGTGCCAGCAGTAGTACAGGGGTGAGGGAGCAGTACTTC. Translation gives CASSSTGVREQYF.

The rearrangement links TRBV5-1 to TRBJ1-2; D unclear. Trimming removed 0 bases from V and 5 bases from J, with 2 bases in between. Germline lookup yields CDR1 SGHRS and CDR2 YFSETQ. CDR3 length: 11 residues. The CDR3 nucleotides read TGCGCCAGCAGCTTGGGGTATGGCTACACCTTC. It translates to CASSLGYGYTF.

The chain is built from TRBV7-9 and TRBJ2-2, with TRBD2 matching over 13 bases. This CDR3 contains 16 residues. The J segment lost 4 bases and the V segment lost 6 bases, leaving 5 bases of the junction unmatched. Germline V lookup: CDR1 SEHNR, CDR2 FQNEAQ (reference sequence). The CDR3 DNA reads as TGTGCCAGCAGTTCAACTAGCGGGGGGGGCACCGGGGAGCTGTTTTTT. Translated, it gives CASSSTSGGGTGELFF.

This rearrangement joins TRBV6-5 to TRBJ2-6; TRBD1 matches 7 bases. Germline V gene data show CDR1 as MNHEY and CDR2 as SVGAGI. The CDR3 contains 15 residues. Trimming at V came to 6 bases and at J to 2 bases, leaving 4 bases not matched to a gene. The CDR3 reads CASSRTGAGANVLTF. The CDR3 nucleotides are TGTGCCAGCAGCCGTACAGGGGCTGGGGCCAACGTCCTGACTTTC.

As DNA, the CDR3 is TGCGCCAGCAGCTTGGGTTACACAGATACGCAGTATTTT. It translates to CASSLGYTDTQYF. The chain couples TRBV5-1 to TRBJ2-3; no firm D call. CDR3 length equals 13 residues. The V gene lost 0 bases and the J gene lost 2 bases, with 4 bases spanning the gap. CDR1 is SGHRS, CDR2 YFSETQ, per germline.

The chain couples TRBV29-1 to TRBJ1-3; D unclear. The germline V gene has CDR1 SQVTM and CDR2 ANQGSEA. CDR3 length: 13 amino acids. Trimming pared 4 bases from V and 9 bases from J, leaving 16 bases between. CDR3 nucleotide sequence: TGCAGCGTTGCTGCCCAAGGACGGGGCACCATATATTTT. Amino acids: CSVAAQGRGTIYF.

CDR3 in DNA: TGCGCCAGCAGTGATCCGGGAGGGCCCTATGAGCAGTTCTTC. Amino acids: CASSDPGGPYEQFF. The chain joins TRBV10-1 to TRBJ2-1, with TRBD2 matching over 8 bases. J gave up 8 bases and V 3 bases, and 6 bases lay outside the gene matches. This CDR3 spans 14 amino acids. Germline CDR1 is WNHNN and CDR2 is SYGVQD (reference sequence).

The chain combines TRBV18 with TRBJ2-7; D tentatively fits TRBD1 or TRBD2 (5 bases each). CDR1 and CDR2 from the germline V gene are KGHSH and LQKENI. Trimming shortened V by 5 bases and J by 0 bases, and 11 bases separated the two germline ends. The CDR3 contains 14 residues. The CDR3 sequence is CASSAGTSSYEQYF. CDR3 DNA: TGTGCCAGCTCAGCCGGGACGAGCTCCTACGAGCAGTACTTC.

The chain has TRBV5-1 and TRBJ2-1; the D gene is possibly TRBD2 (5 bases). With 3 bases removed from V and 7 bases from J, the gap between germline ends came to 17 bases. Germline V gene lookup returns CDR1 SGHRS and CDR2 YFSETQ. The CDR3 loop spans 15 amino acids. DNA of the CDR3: TGCGCCAGCAGCTCGACTATCCCCTCGGAGAATGAGCAGTTCTTC. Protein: CASSSTIPSENEQFF.

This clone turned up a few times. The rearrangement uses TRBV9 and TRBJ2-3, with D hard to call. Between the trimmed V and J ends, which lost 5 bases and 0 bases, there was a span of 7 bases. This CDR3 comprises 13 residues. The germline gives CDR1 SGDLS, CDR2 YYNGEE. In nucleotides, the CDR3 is TGTGCCAGCAGACCGGGTAGCACAGATACGCAGTATTTT. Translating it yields CASRPGSTDTQYF.

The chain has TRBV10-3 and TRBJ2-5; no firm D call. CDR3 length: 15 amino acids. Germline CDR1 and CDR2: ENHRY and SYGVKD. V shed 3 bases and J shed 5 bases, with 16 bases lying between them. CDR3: CAISDSSTPPETQYF. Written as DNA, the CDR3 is TGTGCCATCAGTGACTCATCTACTCCTCCGGAGACCCAGTACTTC.

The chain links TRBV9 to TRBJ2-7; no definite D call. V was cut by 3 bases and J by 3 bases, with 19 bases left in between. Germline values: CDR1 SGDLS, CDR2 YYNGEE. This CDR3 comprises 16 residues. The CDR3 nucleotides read TGTGCCAGCAGCGCCCCTAACCTCCTCAAGGGCTACGAGCAGTACTTC. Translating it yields CASSAPNLLKGYEQYF.

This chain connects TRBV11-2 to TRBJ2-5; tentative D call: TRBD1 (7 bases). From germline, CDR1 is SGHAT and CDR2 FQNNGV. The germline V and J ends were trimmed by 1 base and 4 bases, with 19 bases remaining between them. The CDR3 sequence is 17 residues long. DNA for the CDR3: TGTGCCAGCAGCTTAGCGCGGGCAGGGGGGAGACGAGAGACCCAGTACTTC. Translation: CASSLARAGGRRETQYF.

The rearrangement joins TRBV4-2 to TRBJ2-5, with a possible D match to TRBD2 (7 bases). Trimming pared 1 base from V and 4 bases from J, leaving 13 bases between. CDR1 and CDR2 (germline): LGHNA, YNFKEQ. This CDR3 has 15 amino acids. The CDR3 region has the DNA TGTGCCAGCAGCCAAGCTGGGGCGGGGGCAGAGACCCAGTACTTC. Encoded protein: CASSQAGAGAETQYF.

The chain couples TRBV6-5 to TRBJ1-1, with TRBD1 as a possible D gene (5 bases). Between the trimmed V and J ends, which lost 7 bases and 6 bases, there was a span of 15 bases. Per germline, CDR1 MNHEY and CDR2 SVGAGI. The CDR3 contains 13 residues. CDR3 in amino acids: CASTSRGGAEAFF. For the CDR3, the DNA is TGTGCCAGCACCTCCCGGGGAGGGGCTGAAGCTTTCTTT.

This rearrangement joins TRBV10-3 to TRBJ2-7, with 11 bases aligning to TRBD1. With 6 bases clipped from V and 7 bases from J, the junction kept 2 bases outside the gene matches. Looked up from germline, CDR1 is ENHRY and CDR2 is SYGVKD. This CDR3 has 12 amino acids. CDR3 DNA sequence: TGTGCCATCAGGGACAGGGGGCAAGAGCAGTACTTC. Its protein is CAIRDRGQEQYF.

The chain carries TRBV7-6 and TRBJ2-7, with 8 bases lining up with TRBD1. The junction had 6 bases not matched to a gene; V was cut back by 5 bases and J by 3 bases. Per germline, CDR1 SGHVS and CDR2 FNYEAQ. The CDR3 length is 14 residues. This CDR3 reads CASSLQTGGYEQYF. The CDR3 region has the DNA TGTGCCAGCAGCCTGCAAACAGGGGGCTACGAGCAGTACTTC.

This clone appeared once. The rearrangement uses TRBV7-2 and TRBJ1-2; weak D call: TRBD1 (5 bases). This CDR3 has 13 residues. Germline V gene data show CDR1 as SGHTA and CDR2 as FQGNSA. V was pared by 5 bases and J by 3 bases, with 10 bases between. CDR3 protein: CASSLGTDYGYTF. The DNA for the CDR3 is TGTGCCAGCAGCCTCGGGACTGACTATGGCTACACCTTC.

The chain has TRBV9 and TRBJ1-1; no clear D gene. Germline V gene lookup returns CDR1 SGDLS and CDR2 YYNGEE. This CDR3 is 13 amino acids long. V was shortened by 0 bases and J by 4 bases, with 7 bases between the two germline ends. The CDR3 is CASSVGPVTEAFF. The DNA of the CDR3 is TGTGCCAGCAGCGTAGGGCCCGTCACTGAAGCTTTCTTT.

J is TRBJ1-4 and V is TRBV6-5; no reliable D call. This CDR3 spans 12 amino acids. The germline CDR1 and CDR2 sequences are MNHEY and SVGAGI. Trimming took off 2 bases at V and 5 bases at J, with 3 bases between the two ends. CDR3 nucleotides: TGTGCCAGCAGTTACCCCAATGAAAAACTGTTTTTT. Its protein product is CASSYPNEKLFF.

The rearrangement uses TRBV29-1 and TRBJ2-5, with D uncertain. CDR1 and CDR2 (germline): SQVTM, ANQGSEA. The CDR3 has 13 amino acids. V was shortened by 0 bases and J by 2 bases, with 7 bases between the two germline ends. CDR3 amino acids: CSVEEWLQETQYF. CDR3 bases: TGCAGCGTTGAAGAATGGCTGCAAGAGACCCAGTACTTC.

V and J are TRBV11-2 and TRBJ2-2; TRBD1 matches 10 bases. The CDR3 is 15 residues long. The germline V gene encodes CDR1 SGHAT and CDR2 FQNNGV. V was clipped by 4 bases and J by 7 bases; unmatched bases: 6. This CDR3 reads CASSSRQGAGGELFF. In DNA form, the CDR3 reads TGTGCCAGCAGCTCAAGACAGGGGGCAGGCGGGGAGCTGTTTTTT.

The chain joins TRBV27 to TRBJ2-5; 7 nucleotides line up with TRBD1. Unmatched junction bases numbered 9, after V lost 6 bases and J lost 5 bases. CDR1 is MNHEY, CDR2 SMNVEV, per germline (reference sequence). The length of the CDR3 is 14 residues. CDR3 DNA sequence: TGTGCCAGCAGCCCGACAGGGTTGAAGGAGACCCAGTACTTC. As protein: CASSPTGLKETQYF.

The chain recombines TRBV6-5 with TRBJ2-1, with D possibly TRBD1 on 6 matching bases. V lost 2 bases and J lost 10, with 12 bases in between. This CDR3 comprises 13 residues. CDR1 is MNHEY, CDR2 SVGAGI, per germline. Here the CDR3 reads CASSYIQGGEQFF. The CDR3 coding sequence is TGTGCCAGCAGTTACATACAGGGCGGCGAGCAGTTCTTC.

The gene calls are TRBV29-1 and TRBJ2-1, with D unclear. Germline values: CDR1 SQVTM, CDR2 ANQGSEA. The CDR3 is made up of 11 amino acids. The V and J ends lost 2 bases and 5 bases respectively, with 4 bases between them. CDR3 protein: CSVEQNNEQFF. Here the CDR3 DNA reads TGCAGCGTTGAACAAAACAATGAGCAGTTCTTC.

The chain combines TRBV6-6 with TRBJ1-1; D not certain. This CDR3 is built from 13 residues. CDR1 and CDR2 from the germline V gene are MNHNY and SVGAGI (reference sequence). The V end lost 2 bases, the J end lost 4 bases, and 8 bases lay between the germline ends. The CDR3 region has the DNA TGTGCCAGCAGTTACCTTCAGAGCACTGAAGCTTTCTTT. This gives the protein CASSYLQSTEAFF.

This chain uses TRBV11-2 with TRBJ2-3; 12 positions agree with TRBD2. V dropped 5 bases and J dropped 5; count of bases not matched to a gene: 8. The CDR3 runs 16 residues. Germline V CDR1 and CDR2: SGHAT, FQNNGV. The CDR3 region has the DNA TGTGCCAGCAGCCGCCCTAGCGGGGGGGCCCAAGATACGCAGTATTTT. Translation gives CASSRPSGGAQDTQYF.

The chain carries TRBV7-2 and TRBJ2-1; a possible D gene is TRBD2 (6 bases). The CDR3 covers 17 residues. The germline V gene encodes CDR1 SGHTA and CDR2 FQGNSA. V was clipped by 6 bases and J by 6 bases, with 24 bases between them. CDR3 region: CASREGPGPRWGNEQFF. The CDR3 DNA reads TGTGCCAGCAGGGAGGGCCCGGGACCCCGATGGGGCAATGAGCAGTTCTTC.